These 24 T cell receptor beta chains share one sample of origin, sequenced in a study of PD-1 blockade in classical Hodgkin lymphoma. Some clones are missing from TCRdb's copy, which holds only in-frame ones; the method was immunoSEQ multiplex PCR. The sample carries 17,000 or so clones, roughly four fifths recorded once. Time point denoted: newly diagnosed, previously untreated cHL patient sample. Material for sequencing was peripheral blood mononuclear cells (PBMCs). The receptors derive from a human donor with classical Hodgkin lymphoma.

CDR3 DNA sequence: TGTGCCAGCAGCTTAGGCACAGGGATGACAGATACGCAGTATTTT. Translation: CASSLGTGMTDTQYF. The chain couples TRBV11-2 to TRBJ2-3; D is perhaps TRBD1 (6 bases). Germline V CDR1 and CDR2: SGHAT, FQNNGV. Between the trimmed V and J ends, which lost 1 base and 3 bases, there was a span of 11 bases. The length of the CDR3 is 15 residues.

The genes are TRBV19 and TRBJ2-6, with TRBD1 matching over 8 bases. CDR3 length: 18 amino acids. Looked up from germline, CDR1 is LNHDA and CDR2 is SQIVND (reference sequence). The ends lost 7 bases at V and 0 bases at J; junction bases unmatched: 11. The CDR3 reads CASTNSQGVNSGANVLTF. The CDR3 region has the DNA TGTGCCAGTACCAATTCACAGGGGGTGAACTCTGGGGCCAACGTCCTGACTTTC.

The chain has TRBV28 and TRBJ2-7, with D perhaps matching TRBD1 (6 bases). V was shortened by 3 bases and J by 6 bases, with 15 bases between the two germline ends. Germline CDR1 and CDR2: MDHEN and SYDVKM. The CDR3 has 14 residues. This CDR3 is CASSLGTGSGEQYF. In nucleotides, the CDR3 is TGTGCCAGCAGTTTGGGAACAGGGTCGGGCGAGCAGTACTTC.

On this clone: Within the sample, other DNA sequences also encode this same CDR3. The chain carries TRBV28 and TRBJ2-5; no clear D gene. Germline-derived CDR1 and CDR2 are MDHEN and SYDVKM. The CDR3 is 10 residues long. Trimming left V 5 bases short and J 5 bases short, with 3 bases between. CDR3 nucleotide sequence: TGTGCCAGCAGTAGGGAGACCCAGTACTTC. Its translation is CASSRETQYF. Full variable domain (outside the CDR3, taken from reference TRBV28 and TRBJ2-5): DVKVTQSSRYLVKRTGEKVFLECVQDMDHENMFWYRQDPGLGLRLIYFSYDVKMKEKGDIPEGYSVSREKKERFSLILESASTNQTSMYLCASSRETQYFGPGTRLLVL.

The chain couples TRBV19 to TRBJ2-6; D call uncertain. Trimming stripped 8 bases from V and 0 bases from J, with 5 bases between. The CDR3 spans 13 residues. Germline V gives CDR1 LNHDA, CDR2 SQIVND (reference sequence). The CDR3 region is CASRASGANVLTF. DNA of the CDR3: TGTGCCAGTCGCGCCTCTGGGGCCAACGTCCTGACTTTC.

The J gene is TRBJ1-3, the V gene TRBV7-6; D not certain. V lost 1 base to trimming and J lost 4 bases, with 11 bases between them. The CDR3 spans 15 residues. Germline lookup yields CDR1 SGHVS and CDR2 FNYEAQ. CDR3 sequence: CASSLGSPRGNTIYF. Written as DNA, the CDR3 is TGTGCCAGCAGCTTAGGTTCCCCCCGCGGAAACACCATATATTTT.

The rearrangement joins TRBV25-1 to TRBJ2-7, with 7 positions matching TRBD2. J lost 0 bases, V lost 1 base, and 6 bases had no gene match. This CDR3 contains 16 residues. Per the germline V gene, CDR1 is MGHDK and CDR2 is SYGVNS. The CDR3 here is CASSESVGGLSYEQYF. CDR3 DNA sequence: TGTGCCAGCAGTGAATCTGTGGGAGGGCTCTCCTACGAGCAGTACTTC.

CDR3 amino acids: CASSESGRSPLEQYF. CDR3 in DNA: TGTGCCAGCAGTGAAAGTGGGAGGTCGCCCCTCGAGCAGTACTTC. The chain employs TRBV6-1 and TRBJ2-7, with D tentatively TRBD2 (6 bases). The germline V and J ends were trimmed by 2 bases and 6 bases, with 17 bases remaining between them. The CDR3 is 15 residues long. From germline, CDR1 is MNHNS and CDR2 SASEGT.

The chain has TRBV19 and TRBJ1-5, with 10 bases that match TRBD1. The CDR3 consists of 13 residues. With 8 bases clipped from V and 7 bases from J, the junction kept 5 bases outside the gene matches. Germline V gene data show CDR1 as LNHDA and CDR2 as SQIVND (reference sequence). The CDR3 nucleotides read TGTGCCAGTGGAGACAGGGGGCAGCAGCCCCAGCATTTT. Translated: CASGDRGQQPQHF.

The chain is built from TRBV6-4 and TRBJ2-3; D is perhaps TRBD1 (6 bases). The V end was cut by 3 bases, the J end by 0 bases, with 7 bases between. The CDR3 length is 14 residues. The germline V gene has CDR1 MRHNA and CDR2 SNTAGT. The CDR3 DNA reads TGTGCCAGCAGTGAGGGGGCCAGCACAGATACGCAGTATTTT. It codes for CASSEGASTDTQYF.

This sequence joins TRBV19 and TRBJ2-1; 8 bases agree with TRBD2. Losses at the gene ends were 4 bases for V and 7 bases for J; bases not matched to a gene: 0. This CDR3 comprises 12 residues. Germline lookup yields CDR1 LNHDA and CDR2 SQIVND (reference sequence). CDR3: CASSRLANEQFF. DNA of the CDR3: TGTGCCAGTAGTAGACTAGCGAATGAGCAGTTCTTC.

The chain has TRBV6-6 and TRBJ2-1, with 8 bases lining up with TRBD2. Germline V gene lookup returns CDR1 MNHNY and CDR2 SVGAGI (reference sequence). After removal of 6 bases from V and 7 bases from J, the junction contained 5 bases not matched to a gene. This CDR3 comprises 13 residues. The CDR3 region is CASSGRAGNEQFF. In nucleotides, the CDR3 is TGTGCCAGCAGCGGGAGGGCCGGGAATGAGCAGTTCTTC.

This sequence joins TRBV5-8 and TRBJ2-7; 9 bases agree with TRBD1. This CDR3 is 15 amino acids long. The V segment lost 4 bases and the J segment 6 bases; nucleotides outside the gene matches: 11. Per the germline V gene, CDR1 is SGHTS and CDR2 is YDEGEE. The chain's CDR3 is CASSLPGTGRVEQYF. CDR3 in DNA: TGTGCCAGCAGCCTCCCCGGGACAGGGAGGGTCGAGCAGTACTTC.

The chain combines TRBV7-8 with TRBJ2-7, with 10 positions matching TRBD1. The CDR3 totals 15 residues. Germline V CDR1 and CDR2: SGHVS, FQNEAQ. V lost 5 bases to trimming and J lost 4 bases; unmatched junction nucleotides: 8. CDR3 coding DNA: TGTGCCAGCAGCACGACAGGGGGCGCGTATTACGAGCAGTACTTC. This gives the protein CASSTTGGAYYEQYF. Using reference TRBV7-8 and TRBJ2-7 for the parts outside the CDR3, the full variable domain is GAGVSQSPRYKVAKRGQDVALRCDPISGHVSLFWYQQALGQGPEFLTYFQNEAQLDKSGLPSDRFFAERPEGSVSTLKIQRTQQEDSAVYLCASSTTGGAYYEQYFGPGTRLTVT.

This clone was seen once. The rearrangement links TRBV7-9 to TRBJ2-5; the match to TRBD2 covers 7 bases. Germline CDR1 and CDR2: SEHNR and FQNEAQ (reference sequence). This CDR3 contains 14 residues. V lost 4 bases, J lost 3 bases, and 5 bases stayed unmatched. Here the CDR3 reads CASSSRGREETQYF. The CDR3 bases are TGTGCCAGCAGCTCCCGGGGGAGGGAAGAGACCCAGTACTTC. The complete variable domain, with remaining parts taken from reference TRBV7-9 and TRBJ2-5, reads DTGVSQNPRHKITKRGQNVTFRCDPISEHNRLYWYRQTLGQGPEFLTYFQNEAQLEKSRLLSDRFSAERPKGSFSTLEIQRTEQGDSAMYLCASSSRGREETQYFGPGTRLLVL.

V is TRBV27 and J is TRBJ1-5; the D is unclear. Trimming shortened V by 3 bases and J by 6 bases, and 6 bases separated the two germline ends. Germline assignment: CDR1 MNHEY and CDR2 SMNVEV (reference sequence). This CDR3 has 12 amino acids. The CDR3 coding sequence is TGTGCCAGCAGTTTTGGAGGTCAGCCCCAGCATTTT. This gives the protein CASSFGGQPQHF.

CDR3 sequence (DNA): TGTGCCAGCAGTTACTCAAGGGGAGACACTGAAGCTTTCTTT. This codes for CASSYSRGDTEAFF. The chain joins TRBV6-5 to TRBJ1-1; the D gene is possibly TRBD1 (5 bases). Looked up from germline, CDR1 is MNHEY and CDR2 is SVGAGI. The V and J ends lost 0 bases and 3 bases respectively, with 8 bases between them. The CDR3 loop spans 14 amino acids.

This chain joins TRBV25-1 and TRBJ2-7; possibly TRBD1 for D (5 bases). The CDR3 spans 13 residues. V was cut by 8 bases and J by 4 bases, with 15 bases left in between. Germline values: CDR1 MGHDK, CDR2 SYGVNS. This CDR3 is CASSMAGIYEQYF. CDR3 nucleotide sequence: TGTGCCAGCTCTATGGCAGGGATATACGAGCAGTACTTC.

V gene TRBV2 combines with J gene TRBJ1-1; no definite D call. Deletions cut 7 bases from V and 3 bases from J, with 6 bases between. This CDR3 spans 11 amino acids. Germline loops: CDR1 SNHLY, CDR2 FYNNEI. CDR3 region: CASTADTEAFF. In nucleotides, the CDR3 is TGTGCCAGCACCGCGGACACTGAAGCTTTCTTT.

The J gene is TRBJ2-5, the V gene TRBV10-1; D tentatively fits TRBD1 or TRBD2 (6 bases each). The CDR3 totals 13 residues. Germline assignment: CDR1 WNHNN and CDR2 SYGVQD (reference sequence). Trimming stripped 3 bases from V and 5 bases from J, with 10 bases between. CDR3 sequence: CASSDTGRETQYF. In DNA, the CDR3 is TGCGCCAGCAGTGACACAGGGAGGGAGACCCAGTACTTC.

The rearrangement links TRBV28 to TRBJ1-2; weak D call: TRBD1 (5 bases). Germline assignment: CDR1 MDHEN and CDR2 SYDVKM. V was pared by 6 bases and J by 8 bases, with 16 bases between. This CDR3 has 13 residues. As DNA, the CDR3 is TGTGCCAGCAGCTTGGGGGGGGAATACGGCTACACCTTC. Its protein is CASSLGGEYGYTF.

The chain carries TRBV11-2 and TRBJ2-3; 7 positions agree with TRBD2. This CDR3 spans 13 amino acids. V was pared by 9 bases and J by 6 bases, with 9 bases of the junction left unmatched. CDR1 is SGHAT and CDR2 is FQNNGV in the germline V gene. CDR3 in amino acids: CASVSGAPDTQYF. The CDR3 nucleotides read TGTGCCAGTGTAAGCGGGGCCCCGGATACGCAGTATTTT.

The CDR3 loop reads CASTPTSSYNEQFF. The CDR3 coding sequence is TGCGCCAGCACCCCGACCAGCTCCTACAATGAGCAGTTCTTC. The rearrangement uses TRBV5-1 and TRBJ2-1; D remains unclear. Trimming pared 6 bases from V and 0 bases from J, leaving 10 bases between. Germline assignment: CDR1 SGHRS and CDR2 YFSETQ. This CDR3 is built from 14 residues. Full variable domain (remainder filled in from reference TRBV5-1 and TRBJ2-1): KAGVTQTPRYLIKTRGQQVTLSCSPISGHRSVSWYQQTPGQGLQFLFEYFSETQRNKGNFPGRFSGRQFSNSRSEMNVSTLELGDSALYLCASTPTSSYNEQFFGPGTRLTVL.

The chain is built from TRBV10-1 and TRBJ2-4; 9 nucleotides line up with TRBD2. Germline CDR1 reads WNHNN; CDR2 reads SYGVQD (reference sequence). Losses at the gene ends were 0 bases for V and 11 bases for J; bases not matched to a gene: 11. This CDR3 is 16 amino acids long. This chain's CDR3 is CASSESSGREGLFQYF. For the CDR3, the DNA is TGCGCCAGCAGTGAGTCAAGCGGGCGGGAGGGCCTTTTTCAGTACTTC.